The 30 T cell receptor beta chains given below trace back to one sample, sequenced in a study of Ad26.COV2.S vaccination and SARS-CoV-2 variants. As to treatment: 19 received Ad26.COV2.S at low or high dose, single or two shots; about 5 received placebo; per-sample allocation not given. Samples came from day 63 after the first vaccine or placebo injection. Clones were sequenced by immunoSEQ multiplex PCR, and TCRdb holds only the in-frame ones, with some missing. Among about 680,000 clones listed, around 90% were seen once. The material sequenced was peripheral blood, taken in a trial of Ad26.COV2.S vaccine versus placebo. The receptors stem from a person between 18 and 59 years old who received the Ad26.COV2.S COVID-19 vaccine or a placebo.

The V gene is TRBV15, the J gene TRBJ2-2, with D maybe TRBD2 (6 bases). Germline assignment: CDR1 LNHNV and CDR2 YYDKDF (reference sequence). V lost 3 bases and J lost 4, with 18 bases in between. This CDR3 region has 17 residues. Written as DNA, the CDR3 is TGTGCCACCAGCAGCCTCTCCGAGACTAGGCGCACCGGGGAGCTGTTTTTT. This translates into CATSSLSETRRTGELFF.

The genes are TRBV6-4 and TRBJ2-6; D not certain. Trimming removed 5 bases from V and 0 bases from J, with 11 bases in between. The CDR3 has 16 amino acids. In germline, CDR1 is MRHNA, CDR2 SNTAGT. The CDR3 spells CASSPNFDSGANVLTF. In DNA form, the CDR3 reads TGTGCCAGCAGTCCGAATTTTGACTCTGGGGCCAACGTCCTGACTTTC.

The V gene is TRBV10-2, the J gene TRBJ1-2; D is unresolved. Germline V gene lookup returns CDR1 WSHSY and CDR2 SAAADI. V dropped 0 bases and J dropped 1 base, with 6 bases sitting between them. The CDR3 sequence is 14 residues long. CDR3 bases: TGCGCCAGCAGTGAGTCGGGGAATAACTATGGCTACACCTTC. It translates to CASSESGNNYGYTF.

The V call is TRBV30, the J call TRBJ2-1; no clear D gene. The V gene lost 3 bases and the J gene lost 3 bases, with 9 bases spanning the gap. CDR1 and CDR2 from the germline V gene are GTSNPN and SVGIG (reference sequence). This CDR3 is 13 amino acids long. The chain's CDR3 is CAWRPTYYNEQFF. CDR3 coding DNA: TGTGCCTGGAGGCCGACATACTACAATGAGCAGTTCTTC.

CDR3 protein: CASRPGLQETQYF. DNA of the CDR3: TGTGCCAGCAGACCGGGACTACAAGAGACCCAGTACTTC. The rearrangement joins TRBV2 to TRBJ2-5; 7 bases agree with TRBD2. CDR3 length equals 13 residues. CDR1 and CDR2 from the germline V gene are SNHLY and FYNNEI. Germline trimming cut 6 bases from V and 2 bases from J; bases unmatched to any gene: 3. The whole variable domain, remainder taken from reference TRBV2 and TRBJ2-5, is EPEVTQTPSHQVTQMGQEVILRCVPISNHLYFYWYRQILGQKVEFLVSFYNNEISEKSEIFDDQFSVERPDGSNFTLKIRSTKLEDSAMYFCASRPGLQETQYFGPGTRLLVL.

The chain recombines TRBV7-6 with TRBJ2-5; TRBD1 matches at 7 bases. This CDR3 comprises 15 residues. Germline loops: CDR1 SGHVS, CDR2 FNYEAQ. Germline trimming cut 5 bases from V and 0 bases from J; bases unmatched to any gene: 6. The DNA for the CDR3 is TGTGCCAGCAGCCGCGGACAGGCCCACCAAGAGACCCAGTACTTC. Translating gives CASSRGQAHQETQYF.

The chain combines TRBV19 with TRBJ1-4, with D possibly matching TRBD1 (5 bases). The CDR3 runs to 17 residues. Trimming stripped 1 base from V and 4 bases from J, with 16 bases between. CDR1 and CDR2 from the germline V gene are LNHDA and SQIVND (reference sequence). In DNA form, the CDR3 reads TGTGCCAGTAGTATAGTGTACGGGGCCGTGGATAATGAAAAACTGTTTTTT. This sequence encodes CASSIVYGAVDNEKLFF.

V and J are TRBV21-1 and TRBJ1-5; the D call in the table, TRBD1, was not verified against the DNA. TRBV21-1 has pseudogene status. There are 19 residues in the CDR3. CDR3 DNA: TGTGCCAGAACCACAGGTACGGCGACAGGGGGCCTATGCAATCAGCCCCAGCATTTT. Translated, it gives CARTTGTATGGLCNQPQHF.

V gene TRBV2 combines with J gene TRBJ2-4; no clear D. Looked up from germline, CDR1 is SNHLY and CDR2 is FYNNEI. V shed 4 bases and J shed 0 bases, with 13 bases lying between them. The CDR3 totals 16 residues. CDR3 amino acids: CASSGPSGLAKNIQYF. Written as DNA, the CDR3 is TGTGCCAGCAGTGGACCCTCGGGCCTAGCCAAAAACATTCAGTACTTC. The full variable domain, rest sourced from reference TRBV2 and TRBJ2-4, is EPEVTQTPSHQVTQMGQEVILRCVPISNHLYFYWYRQILGQKVEFLVSFYNNEISEKSEIFDDQFSVERPDGSNFTLKIRSTKLEDSAMYFCASSGPSGLAKNIQYFGAGTRLSVL.

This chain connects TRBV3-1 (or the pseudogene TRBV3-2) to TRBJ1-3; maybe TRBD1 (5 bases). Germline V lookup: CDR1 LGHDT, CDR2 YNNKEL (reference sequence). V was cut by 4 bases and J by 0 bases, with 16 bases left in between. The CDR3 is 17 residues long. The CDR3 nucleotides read TGTGCCAGCAGCCGTGGGGACGCGGGTGACTCTGGAAACACCATATATTTT. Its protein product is CASSRGDAGDSGNTIYF.

The CDR3 region is CASSAMAYNEQFF. In nucleotides, the CDR3 is TGTGCCAGCAGTGCCATGGCTTACAATGAGCAGTTCTTC. This sequence joins TRBV2 and TRBJ2-1, with unresolved D. The CDR3 is made up of 13 amino acids. V shed 4 bases and J shed 4 bases, with 8 bases lying between them. CDR1 SNHLY and CDR2 FYNNEI come from the germline V gene.

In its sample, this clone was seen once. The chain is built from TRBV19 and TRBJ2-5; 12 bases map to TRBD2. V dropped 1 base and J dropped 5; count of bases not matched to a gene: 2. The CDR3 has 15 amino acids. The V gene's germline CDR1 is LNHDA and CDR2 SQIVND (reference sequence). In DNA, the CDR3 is TGTGCCAGTAGTATAGGAGGGACTAGCGGGGAGACCCAGTACTTC. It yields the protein CASSIGGTSGETQYF.

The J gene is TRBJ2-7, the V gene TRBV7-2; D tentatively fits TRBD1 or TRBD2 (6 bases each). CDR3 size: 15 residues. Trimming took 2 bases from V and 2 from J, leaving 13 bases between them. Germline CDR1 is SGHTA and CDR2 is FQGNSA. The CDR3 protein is CASSLMRGVPYEQYF. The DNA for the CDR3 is TGTGCCAGCAGCTTAATGAGGGGGGTACCCTACGAGCAGTACTTC. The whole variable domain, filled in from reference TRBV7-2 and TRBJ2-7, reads GAGVSQSPSNKVTEKGKDVELRCDPISGHTALYWYRQSLGQGLEFLIYFQGNSAPDKSGLPSDRFSAERTGGSVSTLTIQRTQQEDSAVYLCASSLMRGVPYEQYFGPGTRLTVT.

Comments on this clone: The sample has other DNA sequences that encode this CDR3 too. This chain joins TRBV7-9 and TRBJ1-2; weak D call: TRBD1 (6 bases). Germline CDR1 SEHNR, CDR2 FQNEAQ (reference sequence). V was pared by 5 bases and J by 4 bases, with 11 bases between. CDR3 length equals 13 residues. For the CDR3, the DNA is TGTGCCAGCAGCCCGGGACAAGGCTATGGCTACACCTTC. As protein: CASSPGQGYGYTF.

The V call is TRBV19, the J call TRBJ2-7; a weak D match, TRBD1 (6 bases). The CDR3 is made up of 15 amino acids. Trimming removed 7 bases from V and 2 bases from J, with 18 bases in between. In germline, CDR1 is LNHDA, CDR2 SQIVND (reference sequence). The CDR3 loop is CASTGRGFGTYEQYF. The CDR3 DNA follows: TGTGCCAGTACGGGCAGGGGTTTTGGAACCTACGAGCAGTACTTC.

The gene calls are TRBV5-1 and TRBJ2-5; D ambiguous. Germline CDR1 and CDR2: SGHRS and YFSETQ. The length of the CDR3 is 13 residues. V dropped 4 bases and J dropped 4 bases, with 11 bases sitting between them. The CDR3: CASSEPGGETQYF. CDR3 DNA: TGCGCCAGCAGCGAGCCGGGTGGAGAGACCCAGTACTTC.

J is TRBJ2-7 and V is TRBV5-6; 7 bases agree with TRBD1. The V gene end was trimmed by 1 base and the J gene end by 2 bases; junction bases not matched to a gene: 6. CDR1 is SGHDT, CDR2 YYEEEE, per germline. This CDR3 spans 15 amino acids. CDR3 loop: CASSLTGTETYEQYF. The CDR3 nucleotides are TGTGCCAGCAGCTTGACCGGGACAGAGACCTACGAGCAGTACTTC.

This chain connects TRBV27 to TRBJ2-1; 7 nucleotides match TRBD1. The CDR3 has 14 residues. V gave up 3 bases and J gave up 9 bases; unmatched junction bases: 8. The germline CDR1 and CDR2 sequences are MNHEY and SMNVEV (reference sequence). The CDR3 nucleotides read TGTGCCAGCAGTTTTATTGGTAGGACAGGTGAGCAGTTCTTC. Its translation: CASSFIGRTGEQFF.

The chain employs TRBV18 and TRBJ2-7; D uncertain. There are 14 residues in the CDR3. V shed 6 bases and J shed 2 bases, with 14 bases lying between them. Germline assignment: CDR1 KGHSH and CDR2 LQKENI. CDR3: CASSPWGSTYEQYF. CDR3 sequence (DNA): TGTGCCAGCTCCCCTTGGGGTAGCACCTACGAGCAGTACTTC. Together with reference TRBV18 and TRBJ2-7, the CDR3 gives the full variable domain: NAGVMQNPRHLVRRRGQEARLRCSPMKGHSHVYWYRQLPEEGLKFMVYLQKENIIDESGMPKERFSAEFPKEGPSILRIQQVVRGDSAAYFCASSPWGSTYEQYFGPGTRLTVT.

The CDR3 loop reads CASRSGTSGPDTQYF. For the CDR3, the DNA is TGTGCCAGTAGAAGCGGGACTAGCGGCCCAGATACGCAGTATTTT. This chain uses TRBV19 with TRBJ2-3; 11 bases fit TRBD2. With 6 bases clipped from V and 4 bases from J, the junction kept 6 bases outside the gene matches. Germline V lookup: CDR1 LNHDA, CDR2 SQIVND (reference sequence). CDR3 length equals 15 residues.

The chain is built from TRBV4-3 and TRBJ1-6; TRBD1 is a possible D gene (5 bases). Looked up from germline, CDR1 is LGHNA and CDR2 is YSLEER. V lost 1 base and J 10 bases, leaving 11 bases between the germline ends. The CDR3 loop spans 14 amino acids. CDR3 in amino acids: CASSQGREGSPLHF. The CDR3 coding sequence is TGCGCCAGCAGCCAAGGCAGGGAAGGATCACCCCTCCACTTT.

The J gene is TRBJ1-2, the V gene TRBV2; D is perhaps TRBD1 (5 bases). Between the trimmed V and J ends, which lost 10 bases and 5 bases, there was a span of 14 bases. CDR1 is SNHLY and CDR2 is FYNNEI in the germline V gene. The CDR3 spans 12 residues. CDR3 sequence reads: CAIRQTEYGYTF. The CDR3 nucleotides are TGTGCCATAAGACAGACTGAATATGGCTACACCTTC.

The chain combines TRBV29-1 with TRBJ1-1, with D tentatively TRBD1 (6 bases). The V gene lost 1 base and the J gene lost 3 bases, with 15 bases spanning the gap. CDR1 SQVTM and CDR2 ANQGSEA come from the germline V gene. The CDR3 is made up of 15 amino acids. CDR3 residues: CSVEGDKGWDTEAFF. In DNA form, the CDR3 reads TGCAGCGTTGAAGGGGACAAGGGGTGGGACACTGAAGCTTTCTTT. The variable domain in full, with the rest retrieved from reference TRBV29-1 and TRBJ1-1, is SAVISQKPSRDICQRGTSLTIQCQVDSQVTMMFWYRQQPGQSLTLIATANQGSEATYESGFVIDKFPISRPNLTFSTLTVSNMSPEDSSIYLCSVEGDKGWDTEAFFGQGTRLTVV.

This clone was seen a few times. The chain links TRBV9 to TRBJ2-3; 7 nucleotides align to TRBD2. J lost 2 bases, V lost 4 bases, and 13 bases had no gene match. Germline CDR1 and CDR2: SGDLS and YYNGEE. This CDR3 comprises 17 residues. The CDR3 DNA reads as TGTGCCAGCAGCCCCCACGGGGGAGCGGGGTACACAGATACGCAGTATTTT. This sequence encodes CASSPHGGAGYTDTQYF.

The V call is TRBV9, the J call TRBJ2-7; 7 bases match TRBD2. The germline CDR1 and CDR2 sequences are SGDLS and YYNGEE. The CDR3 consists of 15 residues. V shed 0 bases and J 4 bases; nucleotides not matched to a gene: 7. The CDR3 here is CASSVEAGATYEQYF. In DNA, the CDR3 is TGTGCCAGCAGCGTAGAGGCGGGAGCAACATACGAGCAGTACTTC.

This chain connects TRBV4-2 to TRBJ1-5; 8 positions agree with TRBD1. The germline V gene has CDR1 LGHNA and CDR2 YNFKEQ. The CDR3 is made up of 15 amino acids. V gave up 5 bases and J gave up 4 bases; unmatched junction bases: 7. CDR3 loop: CASSYGQGRNQPQHF. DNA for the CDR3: TGTGCCAGCAGCTACGGACAGGGTCGAAATCAGCCCCAGCATTTT.

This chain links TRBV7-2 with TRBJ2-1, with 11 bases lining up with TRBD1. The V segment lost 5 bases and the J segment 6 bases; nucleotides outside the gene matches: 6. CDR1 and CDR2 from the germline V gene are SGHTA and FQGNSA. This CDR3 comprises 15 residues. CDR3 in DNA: TGTGCCAGCAGCACGACCGGGACAGGGGGCAATGAGCAGTTCTTC. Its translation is CASSTTGTGGNEQFF.

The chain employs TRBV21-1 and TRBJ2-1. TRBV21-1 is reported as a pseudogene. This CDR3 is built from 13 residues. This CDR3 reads CASSPLGDNEQFF. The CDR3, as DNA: TGTGCCAGCAGCCCGCTTGGGGACAATGAGCAGTTCTTC.

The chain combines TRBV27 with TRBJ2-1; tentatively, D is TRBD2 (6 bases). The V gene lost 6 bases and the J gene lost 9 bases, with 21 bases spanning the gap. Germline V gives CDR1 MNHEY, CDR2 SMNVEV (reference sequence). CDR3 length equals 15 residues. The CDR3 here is CASSHRAGPIGEQFF. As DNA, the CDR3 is TGTGCCAGCAGCCATAGAGCGGGTCCCATCGGTGAGCAGTTCTTC.

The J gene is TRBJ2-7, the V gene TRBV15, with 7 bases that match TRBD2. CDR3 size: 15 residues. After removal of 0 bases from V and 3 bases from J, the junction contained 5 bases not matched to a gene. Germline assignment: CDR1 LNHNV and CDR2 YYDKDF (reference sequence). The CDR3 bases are TGTGCCACCAGCAGAGATTGGGGGGGGAACTACGAGCAGTACTTC. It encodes CATSRDWGGNYEQYF.